Below, 5 T cell receptor beta chains from the same sample are listed, as sequenced in a study of blood T cell repertoires in COVID-19. The data were produced by immunoSEQ multiplex PCR, yet TCRdb's version contains in-frame clones alone and is incomplete. The sample lists 350,000 to 400,000 clones, about nine tenths seen once, with more than 0.85% in the top ten. The sample was PBMCs or T cells enriched from blood (not recorded which). Receptors were obtained from a woman between 35 and 50 years old who had been exposed to COVID-19.

The gene calls are TRBV7-8 and TRBJ1-2; TRBD1 is a possible D gene (5 bases). V gave up 5 bases and J gave up 3 bases, with 13 bases separating them. This CDR3 has 14 residues. Germline V gene lookup returns CDR1 SGHVS and CDR2 FQNEAQ. CDR3 bases: TGTGCCAGCAGCCGGGAAGCCAGGGACTATGGCTACACCTTC. Encoded protein: CASSREARDYGYTF.

The rearrangement joins TRBV9 to TRBJ2-1; the D gene is possibly TRBD1 (7 bases). The CDR3 has 16 residues. Germline CDR1 SGDLS, CDR2 YYNGEE. V lost 2 bases, J lost 4 bases, and 16 bases lay in between. CDR3: CASSVGSQGGYNEQFF. As DNA, the CDR3 is TGTGCCAGCAGCGTCGGGTCCCAGGGGGGTTACAATGAGCAGTTCTTC.

V and J are TRBV28 and TRBJ1-1, with TRBD1 matching 9 bases. V lost 2 bases and J lost 3; bases outside the gene matches: 4. Germline CDR1 is MDHEN and CDR2 is SYDVKM. The CDR3 is 15 amino acids. The chain's CDR3 is CASSLAQGAHTEAFF. In nucleotides, the CDR3 is TGTGCCAGCAGTTTAGCACAGGGGGCTCACACTGAAGCTTTCTTT.

V and J are TRBV5-8 and TRBJ1-5, with D unresolved. This CDR3 has 14 residues. The ends were cut back, 1 base at V and 4 bases at J, with 9 bases in the middle. The germline V gene encodes CDR1 SGHTS and CDR2 YDEGEE. The CDR3, as DNA: TGTGCCAGCAGCTTGTATAGCGGGAATCAGCCCCAGCATTTT. It codes for CASSLYSGNQPQHF.

The rearrangement uses TRBV5-1 and TRBJ1-2; TRBD1 aligns across 7 bases. V was clipped by 5 bases and J by 8 bases; unmatched bases: 6. Germline loops: CDR1 SGHRS, CDR2 YFSETQ. CDR3 length: 12 amino acids. The CDR3 DNA follows: TGCGCCAGCAGTGAGGGGGCAGTAGGCTACACCTTC. Translating gives CASSEGAVGYTF.